The 7 T cell receptor beta chains listed next were all sequenced from one sample in a study of cytomegalovirus exposure and HLA in healthy donors. A multiplex PCR was run with 60 Vbeta primers and 13 Jbeta primers. Only in-frame clones appear in the TCRdb table, and some are missing; sequencing was by immunoSEQ multiplex PCR. The sample holds 85,000 to 100,000 clones, roughly 82% seen once. Sequencing input: PBMCs. These receptors all stem from a human donor in good health.

The V gene is TRBV5-6, the J gene TRBJ2-3, with a possible D match to TRBD1 (7 bases). The V end lost 4 bases, the J end lost 4 bases, and 16 bases lay between the germline ends. The germline V gene encodes CDR1 SGHDT and CDR2 YYEEEE. This CDR3 comprises 15 residues. CDR3 nucleotide sequence: TGTGCCAGCAGCCAGGGGGGATCCAGGGCAGATACGCAGTATTTT. Its protein is CASSQGGSRADTQYF.

V is TRBV5-4 and J is TRBJ1-3; 9 positions match TRBD1. Germline CDR1 is SGHNT and CDR2 is YYREEE (reference sequence). CDR3 length: 16 residues. V shed 5 bases, J shed 3 bases, and the junction held 9 bases outside the gene matches. CDR3 loop: CASSPGTGRSGNTIYF. The CDR3 DNA sequence: TGTGCCAGCAGTCCCGGGACAGGGCGGAGTGGAAACACCATATATTTT.

The chain links TRBV19 to TRBJ2-7; 8 positions agree with TRBD1. The germline V gene encodes CDR1 LNHDA and CDR2 SQIVND (reference sequence). CDR3 length: 18 amino acids. V dropped 5 bases and J dropped 0; count of bases not matched to a gene: 15. The CDR3 nucleotides are TGTGCCAGTAGTCCCCGAGGGACGGGACAGGAGAGCTCCTACGAGCAGTACTTC. Translation: CASSPRGTGQESSYEQYF.

This chain links TRBV6-6 with TRBJ2-7, with 7 nucleotides matching TRBD2. Germline lookup yields CDR1 MNHNY and CDR2 SVGAGI (reference sequence). The CDR3 loop spans 14 amino acids. J gave up 3 bases and V 10 bases, and 12 bases lay outside the gene matches. CDR3 in DNA: TGTGCCACCGGATTTGAGTCGGGAGGCTACGAGCAGTACTTC. This codes for CATGFESGGYEQYF.

The rearrangement joins TRBV5-1 to TRBJ2-7, with D perhaps TRBD1 (6 bases). The V and J ends lost 0 bases and 7 bases respectively, with 20 bases between them. Germline CDR1 is SGHRS and CDR2 is YFSETQ. The CDR3 loop spans 16 amino acids. CDR3: CASSLVAGARSWEQYF. CDR3 nucleotides: TGCGCCAGCAGCTTGGTTGCAGGGGCTCGCAGTTGGGAGCAGTACTTC.

V gene TRBV30 combines with J gene TRBJ2-7, with 15 positions matching TRBD2. The CDR3 is made up of 17 amino acids. V shed 0 bases and J 5 bases; nucleotides not matched to a gene: 8. The V gene's germline CDR1 is GTSNPN and CDR2 SVGIG (reference sequence). CDR3 amino acids: CAWSVRGGTSGRNEQYF. The CDR3 region has the DNA TGTGCCTGGAGTGTCAGGGGGGGGACTAGCGGGAGGAACGAGCAGTACTTC. The full variable domain, with the rest looked up from reference TRBV30 and TRBJ2-7, is SQTIHQWPATLVQPVGSPLSLECTVEGTSNPNLYWYRQAAGRGLQLLFYSVGIGQISSEVPQNLSASRPQDRQFILSSKKLLLSDSGFYLCAWSVRGGTSGRNEQYFGPGTRLTVT.

The CDR3 protein is CASSLNLLAGELYEQFF. The DNA for the CDR3 is TGTGCCAGTAGTCTCAACCTTCTAGCGGGAGAGTTGTATGAGCAGTTCTTC. V gene TRBV19 combines with J gene TRBJ2-1; TRBD2 aligns across 10 bases. The length of the CDR3 is 17 residues. The V and J ends lost 5 bases and 8 bases, in that order; junction bases with no gene match: 15. Germline values: CDR1 LNHDA, CDR2 SQIVND (reference sequence).